The clone carrying this T cell receptor beta chain has just a few counts. The CDR3 covers 16 residues. V dropped 8 bases and J dropped 2; count of bases not matched to a gene: 12. The germline V gene encodes CDR1 ENHRY and CDR2 SYGVKD. Only in-frame clones appear in the TCRdb table, and some are missing; sequencing was by immunoSEQ multiplex PCR. The sample contains about 1 million clones, around 74% of which appear only once. The data were taken from a study of shared clonotypes between healthy human individuals. The source material was memory CD4+ T cells sorted from blood. The subset denotes: CD45RA-negative fraction. The chain couples TRBV10-3 to TRBJ2-1, with TRBD2 matching 7 bases. The sequence was collected from a man aged 18 to 29 in good health. CDR3 DNA sequence: TGTGCCATCGGGAAACTAGCGTCGACAACCTACAATGAGCAGTTCTTC. This encodes CAIGKLASTTYNEQFF.